The 18 T cell receptor beta chains below all came from one sample that was sequenced in a study of blood T cell repertoires in COVID-19. The assay was immunoSEQ multiplex PCR, and TCRdb's table has in-frame clones only and misses some. The sample includes 85,000 to 95,000 clones, more than 75% of them seen just once. The specimen sequenced was peripheral blood. The receptors stem from a human donor with acute or convalescent COVID-19. The donor label of this sample is uncertain.

The V and J genes are TRBV3-1 (or the pseudogene TRBV3-2) and TRBJ2-1, with 7 bases matching TRBD2. The CDR3 is 18 amino acids. Germline V CDR1 and CDR2: LGHDT, YNNKEL (reference sequence). Trimming removed 4 bases from V and 7 bases from J; junction bases left unmatched: 19. Written as DNA, the CDR3 is TGTGCCAGCAGCCTCTGCCAGCGGGGATCCCTGTGGACGAATGAGCAGTTCTTC. As protein: CASSLCQRGSLWTNEQFF.

This chain's CDR3 is CASSIGGQGYSEAFF. The CDR3 nucleotides are TGTGCCAGTAGTATAGGGGGACAGGGGTATAGTGAAGCTTTCTTT. The rearrangement joins TRBV19 to TRBJ1-1, with 10 bases lining up with TRBD1. This CDR3 is 15 amino acids long. Looked up from germline, CDR1 is LNHDA and CDR2 is SQIVND (reference sequence). The trim removed 1 base at V and 7 bases at J, leaving 6 bases unmatched.

The genes are TRBV28 and TRBJ1-3; D gene uncertain. The CDR3 length is 12 residues. Trimming removed 4 bases at V and 8 bases at J, with 9 bases between. Germline CDR1 is MDHEN and CDR2 is SYDVKM. CDR3 nucleotide sequence: TGTGCCAGCAGTTCCGGGGTGGACACCATATATTTT. Translation: CASSSGVDTIYF.

The V call is TRBV11-2, the J call TRBJ2-3; the match to TRBD2 covers 9 bases. Trimming took 1 base from V and 3 from J; bases not matched to a gene: 2. This CDR3 is 15 amino acids long. Germline V gene sequence: CDR1 SGHAT, CDR2 FQNNGV. CDR3 amino acids: CASSLVRGGTDTQYF. CDR3 in DNA: TGTGCCAGCAGCTTAGTGCGGGGGGGAACAGATACGCAGTATTTT.

The chain carries TRBV3-1 (or the pseudogene TRBV3-2) and TRBJ1-2; D is unresolved. CDR1 is LGHDT and CDR2 is YNNKEL in the germline V gene (reference sequence). The CDR3 has 14 residues. With 1 base removed from V and 8 bases from J, the gap between germline ends came to 14 bases. CDR3 coding DNA: TGTGCCAGCAGCCAAGTCGAGGGCCGAAGCGGCTACACCTTC. This codes for CASSQVEGRSGYTF.

The rearrangement joins TRBV27 to TRBJ2-3; a possible D gene is TRBD2 (6 bases). The germline CDR1 and CDR2 sequences are MNHEY and SMNVEV (reference sequence). Deletions cut 5 bases from V and 2 bases from J, with 14 bases between. This CDR3 spans 15 amino acids. CDR3 in amino acids: CASSPTSSLTDTQYF. CDR3 coding DNA: TGTGCCAGCAGTCCGACTAGTTCCCTCACAGATACGCAGTATTTT.

CDR3 bases: TGTGCCAGCAGTTACTCGTTCCAGGGGGCCTCCTACGAGCAGTACTTC. This encodes CASSYSFQGASYEQYF. The chain joins TRBV6-5 to TRBJ2-7; 8 positions match TRBD1. The V segment lost 0 bases and the J segment 0 bases; nucleotides outside the gene matches: 4. Germline V gene sequence: CDR1 MNHEY, CDR2 SVGAGI. The CDR3 contains 16 residues.

The table lists this clone with a count of one. The V and J genes are TRBV5-1 and TRBJ1-3; D gene unclear. The CDR3 has 17 residues. V lost 1 base and J 0 bases, leaving 14 bases between the germline ends. CDR1 and CDR2 from the germline V gene are SGHRS and YFSETQ. CDR3 in DNA: TGCGCCAGCAGCTTGCAAGCGTCCCCCTTCTCTGGAAACACCATATATTTT. Protein sequence: CASSLQASPFSGNTIYF.

In DNA, the CDR3 is TGTGCCAGCAGCAGGGACACTTCCACTGAAGCTTTCTTT. Protein sequence: CASSRDTSTEAFF. This chain uses TRBV5-6 with TRBJ1-1, with a possible D match to TRBD1 (6 bases). The CDR3 is 13 residues long. The germline V gene encodes CDR1 SGHDT and CDR2 YYEEEE. V was cut by 4 bases and J by 4 bases, with 11 bases left in between.

This chain links TRBV18 with TRBJ1-1; D unresolved. The CDR3 spans 14 residues. The germline V and J ends were trimmed by 2 bases and 4 bases, with 11 bases remaining between them. Germline V gene data show CDR1 as KGHSH and CDR2 as LQKENI. The chain's CDR3 is CASSPSPEGTEAFF. CDR3 bases: TGTGCCAGCTCACCATCGCCGGAGGGCACTGAAGCTTTCTTT.

This chain links TRBV12-3 or TRBV12-4 with TRBJ1-2; tentatively, D is TRBD1 (5 bases). V was pared by 6 bases and J by 10 bases, with 18 bases between. The CDR3 consists of 13 residues. The CDR3 nucleotides are TGTGCCAGCAGCGGACATGGGGCCTCCGACTACACCTTC. Translating gives CASSGHGASDYTF.

This clone was observed a single time. The chain carries TRBV5-1 and TRBJ2-2; 9 bases align to TRBD2. V shed 6 bases, J shed 7 bases, and the junction held 7 bases outside the gene matches. In germline, CDR1 is SGHRS, CDR2 YFSETQ. CDR3 length equals 14 residues. Here the CDR3 reads CASMASGGIGELFF. The CDR3 DNA reads as TGCGCCAGCATGGCGAGCGGGGGGATCGGGGAGCTGTTTTTT. The full variable domain, rest sourced from reference TRBV5-1 and TRBJ2-2, is KAGVTQTPRYLIKTRGQQVTLSCSPISGHRSVSWYQQTPGQGLQFLFEYFSETQRNKGNFPGRFSGRQFSNSRSEMNVSTLELGDSALYLCASMASGGIGELFFGEGSRLTVL.

In this sample, this clone turned up once. This chain connects TRBV7-2 to TRBJ1-2; 9 bases align to TRBD1. The CDR3 contains 15 residues. Germline V gene sequence: CDR1 SGHTA, CDR2 FQGNSA. J was trimmed by 4 bases and V by 1 base; bases with no gene match: 4. The CDR3 DNA reads as TGTGCCAGCAGCTTAGTAACGACAGGGGGCTATGGCTACACCTTC. Amino acids: CASSLVTTGGYGYTF.

The J gene is TRBJ2-7, the V gene TRBV18; a weak D match, TRBD1 (6 bases). V gave up 3 bases and J gave up 2 bases, with 17 bases separating them. The CDR3 is 16 amino acids. Germline V gene sequence: CDR1 KGHSH, CDR2 LQKENI. This chain's CDR3 is CASSPYRQATPYEQYF. The CDR3 DNA is TGTGCCAGCTCACCCTATCGACAGGCAACCCCCTACGAGCAGTACTTC.

The genes are TRBV7-8 and TRBJ2-7, with D possibly matching TRBD1 (6 bases). V was shortened by 3 bases and J by 4 bases, with 13 bases between the two germline ends. Germline V lookup: CDR1 SGHVS, CDR2 FQNEAQ. This CDR3 spans 14 amino acids. The CDR3 sequence is CASSFGQMGYEQYF. The CDR3 DNA follows: TGTGCCAGCAGCTTTGGACAGATGGGTTACGAGCAGTACTTC.

J is TRBJ1-1 and V is TRBV15; 8 nucleotides align to TRBD1. CDR3 length: 15 amino acids. Trimming took 3 bases from V and 7 from J; bases not matched to a gene: 10. Germline assignment: CDR1 LNHNV and CDR2 YYDKDF (reference sequence). CDR3 coding DNA: TGTGCCACCAGCAGGGGGGGCACAGGGGGTATTGAAGCTTTCTTT. Translation: CATSRGGTGGIEAFF.

CDR3 nucleotides: TGCGCCAGCAGCACCGTCCCGGGACAGGGGGCGGCTGAAGCTTTCTTT. Protein: CASSTVPGQGAAEAFF. This sequence joins TRBV5-1 and TRBJ1-1; 12 nucleotides agree with TRBD1. The V gene's germline CDR1 is SGHRS and CDR2 YFSETQ. The CDR3 covers 16 residues. The junction had 10 bases not matched to a gene; V was cut back by 4 bases and J by 6 bases.

This chain connects TRBV30 to TRBJ2-1; 10 bases map to TRBD2. Looked up from germline, CDR1 is GTSNPN and CDR2 is SVGIG (reference sequence). Losses at the gene ends were 2 bases for V and 4 bases for J; bases not matched to a gene: 2. The CDR3 extends over 14 amino acids. The CDR3 reads CAWSKGLAYNEQFF. The CDR3 nucleotides are TGTGCCTGGAGTAAGGGACTAGCGTACAATGAGCAGTTCTTC.